Included here is one T cell receptor (beta chain) sequence, with context. In the original workflow: Amplified reference gene primers provided the basis for estimating nucleated cell counts. Assay: immunoSEQ multiplex PCR; the TCRdb copy retains only in-frame clones and omits some. The V and J calls and the clone size are those of that table, but D and trimming were determined from the DNA. Among more than 85,000 clones listed, about 80% were seen once. The data derive from a study of blood T cell repertoires in COVID-19. On the study more broadly: The United States, Italy and Spain supplied acute and convalescent COVID-19 samples. In each case, the material was cDNA or gDNA derived from T cells, B-cell-depleted T cells, or PBMCs.

V lost 6 bases to trimming and J lost 3 bases; unmatched junction nucleotides: 7. CDR3 length: 14 residues. CDR1 is MNHEY and CDR2 is SVGAGI in the germline V gene. Sequences were obtained from peripheral blood. The receptor's source is a man aged 70-80 years with acute or convalescent COVID-19. The J gene is TRBJ1-2, the V gene TRBV6-5, with TRBD1 identical over 7 bases. DNA for the CDR3: TGTGCCAGCAGACAGGGACAGCCCCACTATGGCTACACCTTC. This gives the protein CASRQGQPHYGYTF.